Detailed here is one TCR beta chain. Its antigen is not yet known. No base quality information exists; no much larger clone differs at one position. In the ViraFEST assay, PBMC were stimulated with viral peptide pools, and TCR sequencing was then used to find antigen-specific CD4+ T cell clonotypes based on their expansion. After about 9 days of culture, CD4+ T cells were isolated with the EasySep CD4+ T cell isolation kit. The absence of prior SARS-CoV-2 infection in healthy vaccine recipients was confirmed by negative nucleocapsid antibodies before and after vaccination. Each well held two million PBMC cultured in IMDM containing roughly 5% human AB serum, around 10 IU/ml IL-2 and gentamicin, along with around 11 ug/ml peptides. On days 3 and 7, half of the culture medium was replaced with fresh IL-2-containing medium. Unless noted otherwise, every peptide stimulation condition was cultured in triplicate wells. Using Ficoll-Paque Plus gradient centrifugation, PBMC were separated from whole blood and then either used fresh or cryopreserved at -140C. Overlapping peptide pools spanned the spike proteins of SARS-CoV-2 and the common cold coronaviruses HCoV-NL63, HCoV-OC43 and HCoV-229E. The QIAamp micro DNA kit was used to extract genomic DNA from the cultured CD4+ T cells.

The entry originates in a study of vaccination effects on CD4 cells after COVID-19 (dated by TCRdb to between 2021 and 2024). With respect to the entire study: Two doses of either the BNT162b2 or the mRNA-1273 mRNA SARS-CoV-2 vaccine were administered to participants. SARS-CoV-2 spike-specific CD4+ TCR repertoires from before and after mRNA vaccination were compared in COVID-19 convalescent patients and in infection-naive vaccine recipients. The full study included roughly 10 COVID-19 convalescent patients and a few SARS-CoV-2-naive healthy vaccine recipients. In the study, cultures from other donors were sequenced using the Oncomine TCR Beta short-read assay on an Illumina iSeq 100. Results and caveats for the whole study, not just this receptor: Clones induced by infection and clones induced by vaccination both contracted markedly at late timepoints after vaccination, which fits with T cell responses waning over time. Limitations of the study were the small number of convalescent patients and the absence of early post-infection timepoints. In healthy vaccine recipients, vaccine-induced clones were almost all SARS-CoV-2 mono-reactive, with only 1 of 255 being cross-reactive with common cold coronaviruses.

Libraries were built with the immunoSEQ multiplex PCR assay. DNA from the cultured and isolated CD4+ T cells underwent TCR beta CDR3 sequencing. Per the authors' processing: The analysis removed non-productive TCR sequences, trimmed reads to the CDR3 region, and retained only CDR3s that were 7 or more amino acids long. The MANAFEST web app was used to pick out antigen-specific clonotypes by comparing their expansion in peptide wells with that in reference cultures. For clones to be considered positive, expansion at FDR<0.05 versus reference and all other wells, an odds ratio above 5, and a frequency above 0.1% in two replicate wells were required. A clonotype was defined as cross-reactive if the clonotype was significantly expanded both in SARS-CoV-2 spike wells and in at least one common cold coronavirus spike condition. Levenshtein distance calculated with the stringdist R package was used to assess CDR3 similarity, and unrooted trees were constructed with ape in R 3.6.1. TCRdb stores this immuneACCESS table with in-frame sequences only. Part of the clones is absent; in the studies checked, under half of the shortfall reflects unresolved V genes, and no reason is known for the rest. V, J and clone size were drawn from that table, and D and trimming were deduced from the DNA. In all, the sample holds fewer than 55,000 clones, and 60% to 80% of those were seen once. The top ten constitute approximately 6% of the sample.

CDR1 LNHDA and CDR2 SQIVND are derived from the germline V gene (reference sequence). The CDR3 holds 12 amino acids from the cysteine to the phenylalanine. Only the CDR3 portion is preserved as DNA: 36 bases, with reading frame beginning at the first base. V is cut by 3 bases and J by 8 bases, and the space between the germline ends is 10 bases. The chain couples TRBV19 to TRBJ1-2; TRBD1 is a possible D gene, resting on 5 matching bases. The clonotype originates from a human donor who received a COVID-19 vaccine. Specimen: CD4+ T cells from PBMCs cultured with HCoV-OC43 spike peptides, collected before COVID-19 vaccination. Sample cell subset or site, as interpreted from the label and publication: HCoV-OC43 spike overlapping peptide pool stimulation. At the DNA level, the sequence is TGTGCCAGTAGTATGGGGCTTATCGGCTACACCTTC. Its product reads: CASSMGLIGYTF.